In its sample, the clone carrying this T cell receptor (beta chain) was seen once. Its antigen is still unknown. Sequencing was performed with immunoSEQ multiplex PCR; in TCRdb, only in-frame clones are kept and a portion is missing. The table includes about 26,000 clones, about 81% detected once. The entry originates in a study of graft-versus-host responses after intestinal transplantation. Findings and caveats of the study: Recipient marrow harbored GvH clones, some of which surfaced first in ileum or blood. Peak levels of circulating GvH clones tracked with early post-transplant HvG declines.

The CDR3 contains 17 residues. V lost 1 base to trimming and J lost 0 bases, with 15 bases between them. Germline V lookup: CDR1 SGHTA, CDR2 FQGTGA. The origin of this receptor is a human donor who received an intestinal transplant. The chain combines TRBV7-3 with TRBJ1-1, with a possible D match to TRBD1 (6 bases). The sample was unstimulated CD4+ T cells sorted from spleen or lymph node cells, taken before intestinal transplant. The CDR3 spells CASSLRGGGPMNTEAFF. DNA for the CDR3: TGTGCCAGCAGCTTAAGAGGAGGGGGGCCAATGAACACTGAAGCTTTCTTT.